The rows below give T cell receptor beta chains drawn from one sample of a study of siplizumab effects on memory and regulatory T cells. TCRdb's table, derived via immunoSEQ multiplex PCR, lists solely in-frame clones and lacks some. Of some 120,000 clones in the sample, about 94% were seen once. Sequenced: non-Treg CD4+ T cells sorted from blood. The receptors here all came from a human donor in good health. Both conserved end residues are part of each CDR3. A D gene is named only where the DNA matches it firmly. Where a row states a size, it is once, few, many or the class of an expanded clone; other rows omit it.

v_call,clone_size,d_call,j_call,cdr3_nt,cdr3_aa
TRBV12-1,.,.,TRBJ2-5,TGTGCCAGCAGCTCCCCTTATCTAGCGGGGGGTCAAGAGACCCAGTACTTC,CASSSPYLAGGQETQYF
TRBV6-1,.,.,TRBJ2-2,TGTGCCGCTGGGAGGACCGGGGAGCTGTTTTTT,CAAGRTGELFF
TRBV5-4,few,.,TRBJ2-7,TGTGCCTCCCAGGGGGGGACGTCCTACGAGCAGTACTTC,CASQGGTSYEQYF
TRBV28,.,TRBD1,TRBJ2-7,TGTGCCAGCAGTGGTCCGGGACAGGGAGTGACCTACGAGCAGTACTTC,CASSGPGQGVTYEQYF
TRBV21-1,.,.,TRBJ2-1,TGTGCCAGCAGCGCGGAGGCGGGACTAGCGGAGGACAATGAGCAGTTCTTC,CASSAEAGLAEDNEQFF
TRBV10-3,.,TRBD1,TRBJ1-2,TGTGCCATCAGTGAGACAAGACAGGGGAAAAACTATGGCTACACCTTC,CAISETRQGKNYGYTF
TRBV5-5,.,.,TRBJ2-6,TGTGCCAGCAGCTCCTCATCGGGGATCTCTGGGGCCAACGTCCTGACTTTC,CASSSSSGISGANVLTF
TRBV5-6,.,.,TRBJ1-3,TGTGCCAGCAGCCTGGGGGCGCGAGGAAACACCATATATTTT,CASSLGARGNTIYF
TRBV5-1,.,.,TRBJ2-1,TGCGCCAGCAGCTTGGACAGTAACAATGAGCAGTTCTTC,CASSLDSNNEQFF
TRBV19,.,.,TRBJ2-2,TGTGCCAGTAGTCTTCAACAGAGGACCGGGGAGCTGTTTTTT,CASSLQQRTGELFF
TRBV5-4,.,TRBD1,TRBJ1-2,TGTGCCAGCAGCTTTTTAGGACAGGGGGAGGGCTACACCTTC,CASSFLGQGEGYTF
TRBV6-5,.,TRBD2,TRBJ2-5,TGTGCCAGCAGTTACGAGGCGCGGGGGGCGGGAGAGACCCAGTACTTC,CASSYEARGAGETQYF
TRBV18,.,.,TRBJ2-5,TGTGCCAGCTCACGACCCCGGGGGCTTGAGACCCAGTACTTC,CASSRPRGLETQYF
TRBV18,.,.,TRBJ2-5,TGTGCCAGCTCACCAATGTTCCAAGAGACCCAGTACTTC,CASSPMFQETQYF
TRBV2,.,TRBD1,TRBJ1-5,TGTGCCAGCAGTGAACAGGGACAGGGGCTGCAGCCCCAGCATTTT,CASSEQGQGLQPQHF
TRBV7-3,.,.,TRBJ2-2,TGTGCCAGCAGCTTAAACGCGGGACTTAACACCGGGGAGCTGTTTTTT,CASSLNAGLNTGELFF
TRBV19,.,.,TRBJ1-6,TGTGCCAGTAGTATAATCCTGCGGGATTCACCCCTCCACTTT,CASSIILRDSPLHF
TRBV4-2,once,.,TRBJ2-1,TGTGCCAGCAGCCAAGAGGCACTTCCAAGGTACAATGAGCAGTTCTTC,CASSQEALPRYNEQFF
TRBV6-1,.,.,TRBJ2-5,TGTGCCAGCAGTGAGAGGGGTGCAGGTGGGACCCAGTACTTC,CASSERGAGGTQYF
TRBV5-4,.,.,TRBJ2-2,TGTGCCAGCAGCTTCCCGACAGGGAGGGCCGGGGAGCTGTTTTTT,CASSFPTGRAGELFF
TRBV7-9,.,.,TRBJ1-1,TGTGCCAGCAGCTTAGGGCAGTTATATGAAGCTTTCTTT,CASSLGQLYEAFF
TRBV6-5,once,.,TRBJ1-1,TGTGCCAGCAGTTACTCGTACAGTCTGAACACTGAAGCTTTCTTT,CASSYSYSLNTEAFF
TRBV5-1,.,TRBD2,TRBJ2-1,TGCGCCAGCAGCGGAAGACTAGCGGGAGTCTACAATGAGCAGTTCTTC,CASSGRLAGVYNEQFF
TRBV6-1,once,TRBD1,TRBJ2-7,TGTGCCAGCAGACCGGGACAGGGAATTAGACGCGAGCAGTACTTC,CASRPGQGIRREQYF
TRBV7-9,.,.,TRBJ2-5,TGTGCCAGCAGCCCTCCCGGGACCAGTCGGGAGACCCAGTACTTC,CASSPPGTSRETQYF
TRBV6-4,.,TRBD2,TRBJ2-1,TGTGCCAGCAGGCCCCACTCAGCGGGGCTTTACAATGAGCAGTTCTTC,CASRPHSAGLYNEQFF
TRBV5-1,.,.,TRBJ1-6,TGCGCCAGCAGCTTGGGAGGTAATTCACCCCTCCACTTT,CASSLGGNSPLHF
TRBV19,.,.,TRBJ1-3,TGTGCCAGTAGACGAAGGGGAGGTAGACCCTCTGGAAACACCATATATTTT,CASRRRGGRPSGNTIYF
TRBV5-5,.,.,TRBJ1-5,TGTGCCAGCAGCTTGGAACAGGGAGAGCCTTTTGGTCTGAGCAATCAGCCCCAGCATTTT,CASSLEQGEPFGLSNQPQHF
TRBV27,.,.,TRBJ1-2,TGTGCCAGCAGTTTAAGTAGAAAGAACTATGGCTACACCTTC,CASSLSRKNYGYTF
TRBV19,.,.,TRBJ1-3,TGTGCCAGTAGTAGCGCGGACGGGTACTCTGGAAACACCATATATTTT,CASSSADGYSGNTIYF
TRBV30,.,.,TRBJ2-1,TGTGCCTGGAGACCGACGGGTGAGCAGTTCTTC,CAWRPTGEQFF
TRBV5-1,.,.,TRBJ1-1,TGCGCCAGCAGCTCTTCGATCGGCGGGGACACTGAAGCTTTCTTT,CASSSSIGGDTEAFF
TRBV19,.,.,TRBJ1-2,TGTGCCACTAGGTCAGGGGTTAATGGCTACACCTTC,CATRSGVNGYTF
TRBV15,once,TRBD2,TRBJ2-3,TGTGCCACCAGCAGAGAAGGCCCAGGTTTTAGCGGGAGAGCAGATACGCAGTATTTT,CATSREGPGFSGRADTQYF